This T cell receptor beta chain is drawn from a study of T cell changes during pregnancy in multiple sclerosis. Germline trimming cut 8 bases from V and 5 bases from J; bases unmatched to any gene: 18. The CDR3 has 17 amino acids. Germline loops: CDR1 SGHVS, CDR2 FQNEAQ. Assay used: immunoSEQ multiplex PCR; TCRdb lists only in-frame clones, some missing. The sample consists of 79,000 or so clones, 75% to 90% of them appearing once. The chain links TRBV7-8 to TRBJ2-3; 8 bases map to TRBD2. The sample was peripheral blood, taken before pregnancy. This TCR derives from a female donor with multiple sclerosis, enrolled in a pregnancy study. DNA for the CDR3: TGTGCCAGCCGCCGCCTGTATCTAGCGGGTTCGAAAGATACGCAGTATTTT. Translating gives CASRRLYLAGSKDTQYF.